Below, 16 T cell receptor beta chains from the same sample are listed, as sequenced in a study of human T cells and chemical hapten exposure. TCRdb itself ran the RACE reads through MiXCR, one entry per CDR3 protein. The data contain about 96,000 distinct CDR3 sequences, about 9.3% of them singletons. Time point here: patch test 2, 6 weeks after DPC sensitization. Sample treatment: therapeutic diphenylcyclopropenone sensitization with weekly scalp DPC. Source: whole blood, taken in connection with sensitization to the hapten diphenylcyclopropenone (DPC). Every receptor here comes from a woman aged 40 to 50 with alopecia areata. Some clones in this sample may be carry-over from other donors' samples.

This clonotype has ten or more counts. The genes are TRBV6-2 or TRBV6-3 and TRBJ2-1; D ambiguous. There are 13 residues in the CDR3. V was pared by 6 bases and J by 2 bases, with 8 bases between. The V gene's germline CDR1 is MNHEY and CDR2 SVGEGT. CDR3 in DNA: TGTGCCAGCAGCCGCCCAACCTACAATGAGCAGTTCTTC. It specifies CASSRPTYNEQFF.

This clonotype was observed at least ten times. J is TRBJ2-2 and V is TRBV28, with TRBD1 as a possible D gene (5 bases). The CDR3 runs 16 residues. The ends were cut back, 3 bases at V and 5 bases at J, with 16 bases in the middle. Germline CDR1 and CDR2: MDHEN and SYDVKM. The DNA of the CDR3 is TGTGCCAGCAGTTTGGGGCAGGCCCCACGTACCGGGGAGCTGTTTTTT. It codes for CASSLGQAPRTGELFF.

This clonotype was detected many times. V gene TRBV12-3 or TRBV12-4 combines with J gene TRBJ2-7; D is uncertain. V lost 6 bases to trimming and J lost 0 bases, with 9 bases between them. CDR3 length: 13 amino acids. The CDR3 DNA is TGTGCCAGCAGAAAAGACTCCTCCTACGAGCAGTACTTC. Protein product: CASRKDSSYEQYF.

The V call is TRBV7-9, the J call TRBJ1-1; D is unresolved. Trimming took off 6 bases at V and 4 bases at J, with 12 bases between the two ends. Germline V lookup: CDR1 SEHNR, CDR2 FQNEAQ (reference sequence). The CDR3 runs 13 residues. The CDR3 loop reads CASRTIGRTEAFF. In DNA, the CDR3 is TGTGCCAGCAGGACCATAGGGCGCACTGAAGCTTTCTTT.

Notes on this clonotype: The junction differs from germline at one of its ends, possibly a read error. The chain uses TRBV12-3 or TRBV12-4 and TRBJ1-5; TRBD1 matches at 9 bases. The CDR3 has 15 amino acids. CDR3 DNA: TGTGCCAGCAGTCGGGGACAGGGAGGTTTTCAGCCCCGGCATTTT. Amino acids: CASSRGQGGFQPRHF.

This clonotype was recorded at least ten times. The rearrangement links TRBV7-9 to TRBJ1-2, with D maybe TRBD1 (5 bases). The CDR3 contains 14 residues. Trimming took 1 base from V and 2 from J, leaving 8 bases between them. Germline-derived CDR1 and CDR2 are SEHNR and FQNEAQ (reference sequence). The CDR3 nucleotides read TGTGCCAGCAGCTTAGAGACAGCGAACTATGGCTACACCTTC. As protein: CASSLETANYGYTF.

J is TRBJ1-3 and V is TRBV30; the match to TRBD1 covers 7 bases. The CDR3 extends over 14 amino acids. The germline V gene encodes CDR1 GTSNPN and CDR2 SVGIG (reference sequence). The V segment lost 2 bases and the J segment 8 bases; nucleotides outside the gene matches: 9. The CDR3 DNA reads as TGTGCCTGGAGTCTCTCGGGGACAGCGGACACCATATATTTT. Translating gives CAWSLSGTADTIYF.

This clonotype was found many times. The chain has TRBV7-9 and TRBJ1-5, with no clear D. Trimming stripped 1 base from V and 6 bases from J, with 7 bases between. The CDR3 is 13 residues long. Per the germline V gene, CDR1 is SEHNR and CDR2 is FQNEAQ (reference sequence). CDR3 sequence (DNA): TGTGCCAGCAGCTTAGGGGCGACTCAGCCCCAGCATTTT. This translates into CASSLGATQPQHF.

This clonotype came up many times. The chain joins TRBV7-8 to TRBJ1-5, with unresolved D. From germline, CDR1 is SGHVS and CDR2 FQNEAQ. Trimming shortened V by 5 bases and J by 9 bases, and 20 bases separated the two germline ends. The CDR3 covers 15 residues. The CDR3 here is CASSPSADPGMPQHF. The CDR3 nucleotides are TGTGCCAGCAGCCCGTCCGCGGATCCGGGGATGCCCCAGCATTTT.

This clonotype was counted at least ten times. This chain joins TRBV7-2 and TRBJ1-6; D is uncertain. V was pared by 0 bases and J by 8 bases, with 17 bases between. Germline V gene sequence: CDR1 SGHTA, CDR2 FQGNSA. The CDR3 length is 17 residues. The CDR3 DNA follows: TGTGCCAGCAGCTTAGCGAGACTAATAAGACGGGATTCACCCCTCCACTTT. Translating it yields CASSLARLIRRDSPLHF.

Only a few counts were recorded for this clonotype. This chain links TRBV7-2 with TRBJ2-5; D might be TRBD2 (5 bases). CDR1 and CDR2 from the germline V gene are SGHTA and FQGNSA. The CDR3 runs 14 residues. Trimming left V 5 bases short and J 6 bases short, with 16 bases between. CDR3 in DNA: TGTGCCAGCAGCCCCCGGACGGGAAGGAAGACCCAGTACTTC. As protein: CASSPRTGRKTQYF.

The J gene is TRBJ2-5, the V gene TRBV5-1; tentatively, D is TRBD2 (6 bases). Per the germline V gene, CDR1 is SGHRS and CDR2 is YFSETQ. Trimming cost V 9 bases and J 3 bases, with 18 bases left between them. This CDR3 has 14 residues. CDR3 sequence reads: CAIAPGDGKETQYF. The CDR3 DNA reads TGCGCCATCGCACCGGGGGACGGCAAAGAGACCCAGTACTTC.

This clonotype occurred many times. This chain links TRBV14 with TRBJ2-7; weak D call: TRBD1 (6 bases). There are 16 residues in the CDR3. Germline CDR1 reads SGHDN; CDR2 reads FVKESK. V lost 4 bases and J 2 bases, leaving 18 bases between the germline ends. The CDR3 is CASSPGRNRVAYEQYF. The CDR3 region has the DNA TGTGCCAGCAGCCCAGGTCGGAACAGGGTCGCCTACGAGCAGTACTTC.

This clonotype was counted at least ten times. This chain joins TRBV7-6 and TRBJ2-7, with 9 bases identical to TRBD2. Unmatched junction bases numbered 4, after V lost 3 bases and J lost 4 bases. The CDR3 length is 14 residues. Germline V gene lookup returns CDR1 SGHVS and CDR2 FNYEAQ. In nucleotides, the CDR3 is TGTGCCAGCAGCTTTAGCGGGAGCCCGTACGAGCAGTACTTC. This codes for CASSFSGSPYEQYF.

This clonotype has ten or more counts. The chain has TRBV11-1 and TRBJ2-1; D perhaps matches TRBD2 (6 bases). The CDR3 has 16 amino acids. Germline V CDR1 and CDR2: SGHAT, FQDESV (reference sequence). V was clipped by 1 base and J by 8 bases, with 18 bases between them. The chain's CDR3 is CASSLVRDSSGDEQFF. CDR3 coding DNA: TGTGCCAGCAGCTTAGTTCGGGACTCCAGCGGAGATGAGCAGTTCTTC.

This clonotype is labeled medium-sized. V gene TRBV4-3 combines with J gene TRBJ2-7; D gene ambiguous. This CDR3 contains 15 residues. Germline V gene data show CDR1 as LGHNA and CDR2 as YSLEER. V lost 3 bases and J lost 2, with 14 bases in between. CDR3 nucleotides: TGCGCCAGCAGCCAGTCGCAGGACGGAGCCTACGAGCAGTACTTC. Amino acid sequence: CASSQSQDGAYEQYF.